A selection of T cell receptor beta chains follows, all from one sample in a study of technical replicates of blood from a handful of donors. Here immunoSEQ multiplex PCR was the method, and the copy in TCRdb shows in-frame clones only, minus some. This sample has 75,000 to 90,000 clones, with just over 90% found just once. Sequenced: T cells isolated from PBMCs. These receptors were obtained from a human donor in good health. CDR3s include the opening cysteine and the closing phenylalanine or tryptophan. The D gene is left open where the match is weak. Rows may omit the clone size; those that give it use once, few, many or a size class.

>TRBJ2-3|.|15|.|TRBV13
CASSFMVAETDTQYF
TGTGCCAGCAGCTTCATGGTAGCGGAGACAGATACGCAGTATTTT
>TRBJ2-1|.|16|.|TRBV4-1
CASSQETGSRYNEQFF
TGCGCCAGCAGCCAGGAAACAGGGTCGCGCTACAATGAGCAGTTCTTC
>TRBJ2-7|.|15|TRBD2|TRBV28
CASSLSGLADYEQYF
TGTGCCAGCAGTTTGTCAGGGCTAGCGGACTACGAGCAGTACTTC
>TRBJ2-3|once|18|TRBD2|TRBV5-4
CASSPAGLAGTSTDTQYF
TGTGCCAGCAGCCCGGCGGGCCTAGCGGGAACCTCCACAGATACGCAGTATTTT
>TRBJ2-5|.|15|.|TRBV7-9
CASSLVSLLQETQYF
TGTGCCAGCAGCTTAGTTTCCCTACTACAAGAGACCCAGTACTTC
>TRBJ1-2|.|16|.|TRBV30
CAWSAKSGDQPYGYTF
TGTGCCTGGAGCGCAAAGAGCGGGGACCAACCCTATGGCTACACCTTC
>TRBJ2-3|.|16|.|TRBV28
CASSTPAARNTDTQYF
TGTGCCAGCAGTACACCCGCGGCGAGAAACACAGATACGCAGTATTTT
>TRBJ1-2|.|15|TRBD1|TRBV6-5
CASQPRQGRYYGYTF
TGTGCCAGCCAACCCAGACAGGGGAGGTACTATGGCTACACCTTC
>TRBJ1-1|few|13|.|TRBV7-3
CASSKGFGAEAFF
TGTGCCAGCAGCAAGGGGTTTGGCGCTGAAGCTTTCTTT
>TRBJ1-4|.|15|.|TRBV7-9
CASSLGSPANEKLFF
TGTGCCAGCAGCTTAGGGAGCCCGGCTAATGAAAAACTGTTTTTT
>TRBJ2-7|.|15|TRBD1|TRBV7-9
CASSLDRGFSYEQYF
TGTGCCAGCAGCCTCGACAGGGGATTCTCCTACGAGCAGTACTTC
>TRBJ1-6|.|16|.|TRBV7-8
CASSLTGSSYNSPLHF
TGTGCCAGCAGCTTAACAGGCAGCTCCTATAATTCACCCCTCCACTTT
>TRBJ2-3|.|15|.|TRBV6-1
CAGGAGVGGTDTQYF
TGTGCCGGTGGTGCAGGGGTGGGAGGCACAGATACGCAGTATTTT
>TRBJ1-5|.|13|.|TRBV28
CASKERGLGSQHF
TGTGCCAGCAAAGAGAGAGGGCTAGGATCCCAGCATTTT
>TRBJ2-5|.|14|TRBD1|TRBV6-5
CASVSTGGQETQYF
TGTGCCAGCGTCTCGACAGGGGGGCAAGAGACCCAGTACTTC
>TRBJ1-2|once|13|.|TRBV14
CASSLTGFAGYTF
TGTGCCAGCAGCCTAACAGGGTTCGCTGGCTACACCTTC
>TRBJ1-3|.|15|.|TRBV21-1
CASKGGQCLGNTIYF
TGTGCCAGCAAGGGGGGGCAGTGCCTTGGAAACACCATATATTTT
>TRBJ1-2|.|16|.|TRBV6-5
CASSSNPGLGDYGYTF
TGTGCCAGCAGTTCTAACCCGGGACTTGGAGACTATGGCTACACCTTC
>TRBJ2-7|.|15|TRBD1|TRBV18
CASSPRQGRAYEQYF
TGTGCCAGCTCACCGCGACAGGGGCGTGCCTACGAGCAGTACTTC
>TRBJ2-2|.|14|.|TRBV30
CAWSVNRAAGELFF
TGTGCCTGGAGTGTAAACAGGGCCGCCGGGGAGCTGTTTTTT
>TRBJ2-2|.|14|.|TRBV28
CASKAGQDSGELFF
TGTGCCAGCAAAGCGGGACAGGACAGCGGGGAGCTGTTTTTT
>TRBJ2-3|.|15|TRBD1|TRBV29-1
CSVAPRDRDTDTQYF
TGCAGCGTAGCCCCCCGGGACAGGGACACAGATACGCAGTATTTT
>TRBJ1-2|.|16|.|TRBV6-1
CASSETRVAGNYGYTF
TGTGCCAGCAGTGAAACCCGAGTCGCGGGGAACTATGGCTACACCTTC
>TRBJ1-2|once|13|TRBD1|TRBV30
CAWSAGQGDGYTF
TGTGCCTGGAGTGCCGGACAGGGGGACGGCTACACCTTC
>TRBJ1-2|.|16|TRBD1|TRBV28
CASSRDRRYSNYGYTF
TGTGCCAGCAGCCGGGACAGGCGCTACTCTAACTATGGCTACACCTTC
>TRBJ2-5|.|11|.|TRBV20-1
CSATGDETQYF
TGCAGTGCTACAGGGGACGAGACCCAGTACTTC
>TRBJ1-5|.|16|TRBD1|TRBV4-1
CASSLRQGFSNQPQHF
TGCGCCAGCAGCCTCCGACAGGGTTTTAGCAATCAGCCCCAGCATTTT